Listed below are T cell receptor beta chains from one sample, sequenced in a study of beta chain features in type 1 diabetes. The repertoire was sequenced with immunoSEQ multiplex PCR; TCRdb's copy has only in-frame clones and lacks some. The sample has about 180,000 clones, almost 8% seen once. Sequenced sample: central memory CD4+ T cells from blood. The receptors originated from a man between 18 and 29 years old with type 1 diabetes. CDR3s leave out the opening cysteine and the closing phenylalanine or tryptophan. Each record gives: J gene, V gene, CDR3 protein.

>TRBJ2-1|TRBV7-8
ASRRGIGRARDEQF
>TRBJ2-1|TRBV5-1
ASSPIYDNEQF
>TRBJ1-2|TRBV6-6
ASTDRATIGYT
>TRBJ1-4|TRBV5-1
ASRQENNEKLF
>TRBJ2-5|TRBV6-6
ASSYSSGGQETQY
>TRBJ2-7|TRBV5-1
ASSLATRNSYEQY
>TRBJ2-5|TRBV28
ASSSHEGAGKETQY
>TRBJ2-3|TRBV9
ASSSRGGSTDTQY
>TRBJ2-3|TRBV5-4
ASSRGTSGDTDTQY
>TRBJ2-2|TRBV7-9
ASSQAGHANTGELF
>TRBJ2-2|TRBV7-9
ASSLVVGAGGELF
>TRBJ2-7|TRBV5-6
ASSLVPSGYSYEQY
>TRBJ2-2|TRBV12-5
ASGGGSTGELF
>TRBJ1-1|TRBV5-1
ASGAAMNTEAF
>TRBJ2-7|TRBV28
ASSLPLTAANEQY
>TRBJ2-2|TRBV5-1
ASSLGHGELF
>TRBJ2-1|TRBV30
AWSVQGVVQQF
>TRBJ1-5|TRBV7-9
ASSLDRTQPQH
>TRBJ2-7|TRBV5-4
ASSQAPGHSYEQY
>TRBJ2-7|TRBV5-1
ASSLSVAAGDYEQY
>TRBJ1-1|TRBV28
ASSEPGDLAF
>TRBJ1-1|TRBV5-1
ASSLERGRSTEAF
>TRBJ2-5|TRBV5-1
ASSSSGTGVGETQY
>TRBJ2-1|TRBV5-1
ASSWGLNEQF
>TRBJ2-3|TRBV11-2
ASSLGADTQY
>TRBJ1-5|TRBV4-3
ASSQRSQAPFPNQPQH
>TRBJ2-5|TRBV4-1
ASSLTGGETQY
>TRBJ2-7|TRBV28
ASSFARTSSYEQY
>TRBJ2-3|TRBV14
ASSHMLAEGLISTDTQY
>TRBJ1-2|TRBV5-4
ASSLESGNYGYT
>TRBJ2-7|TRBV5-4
ASSPRRDSYEQY
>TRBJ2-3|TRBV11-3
ASGTGGDTDTQY